A selection of T cell receptor beta chains follows, all from one sample in a study of glioma-infiltrating T cells. TCRdb processed the multiplex PCR reads anew with MiXCR; each CDR3 protein has one entry. The sample holds approximately 90,000 distinct CDR3 sequences, about 25% seen once. The specimen was glioma tissue, nonneoplastic brain tissue, or PBMCs (not recorded which). The receptors come from a human donor with low-grade glioma or glioblastoma, undergoing nonglioma brain surgery, or in good health (not recorded which). Each CDR3 is given with its conserved first and last residue. The D gene is left open where the match is weak. Clone size is given for some rows only: seen once, a few or many times, or a class if the clone is expanded.

cdr3_aa: CASSLEPGTNYEQYF
cdr3_length: 15
d_call: TRBD2
v_call: TRBV7-8
clone_size: .
j_call: TRBJ2-7

cdr3_aa: CASSRKEGNTEAFF
cdr3_length: 14
d_call: .
v_call: TRBV18
clone_size: many
j_call: TRBJ1-1

cdr3_aa: CASSPGTDRNIQYF
cdr3_length: 14
d_call: TRBD1
v_call: TRBV4-1
clone_size: many
j_call: TRBJ2-4

cdr3_aa: CASSQDPSGDSPLHF
cdr3_length: 15
d_call: .
v_call: TRBV3-1
clone_size: few
j_call: TRBJ1-6

cdr3_aa: CATHGRYQPKHF
cdr3_length: 12
d_call: .
v_call: TRBV24-1
clone_size: .
j_call: TRBJ1-5

cdr3_aa: CASSTGLAGGPAQYF
cdr3_length: 15
d_call: TRBD2
v_call: TRBV5-4
clone_size: many
j_call: TRBJ2-3

cdr3_aa: CSARAEQGGGGYGYTF
cdr3_length: 16
d_call: .
v_call: TRBV20-1
clone_size: many
j_call: TRBJ1-2

cdr3_aa: CSARDILGLAGGEQYF
cdr3_length: 16
d_call: TRBD2
v_call: TRBV20-1
clone_size: .
j_call: TRBJ2-7

cdr3_aa: CASSQDQGTSGRWNSYEQYF
cdr3_length: 20
d_call: TRBD2
v_call: TRBV4-1
clone_size: many
j_call: TRBJ2-7

cdr3_aa: CASSGGFEETQYF
cdr3_length: 13
d_call: .
v_call: TRBV6-1
clone_size: many
j_call: TRBJ2-5

cdr3_aa: CASSESRQAGDTQYF
cdr3_length: 15
d_call: .
v_call: TRBV10-1
clone_size: many
j_call: TRBJ2-3

cdr3_aa: CSVEGGQGVLQETQYF
cdr3_length: 16
d_call: TRBD1
v_call: TRBV29-1
clone_size: .
j_call: TRBJ2-5

cdr3_aa: CASSPWREETQYF
cdr3_length: 13
d_call: .
v_call: TRBV12-3/TRBV12-4
clone_size: few
j_call: TRBJ2-5

cdr3_aa: CASSFLGPTNSPLHF
cdr3_length: 15
d_call: .
v_call: TRBV27
clone_size: many
j_call: TRBJ1-6

cdr3_aa: CASSSWTVPYEQYF
cdr3_length: 14
d_call: .
v_call: TRBV5-6
clone_size: few
j_call: TRBJ2-7

cdr3_aa: CASSPAQGQGSYEQYF
cdr3_length: 16
d_call: TRBD1
v_call: TRBV11-2
clone_size: many
j_call: TRBJ2-7

cdr3_aa: CASQQDPGNTIYF
cdr3_length: 13
d_call: .
v_call: TRBV7-7
clone_size: .
j_call: TRBJ1-3

cdr3_aa: CASSSVSSPSEQFF
cdr3_length: 14
d_call: .
v_call: TRBV5-1
clone_size: few
j_call: TRBJ2-1

cdr3_aa: CASKGGTTNEQFF
cdr3_length: 13
d_call: TRBD2
v_call: TRBV2
clone_size: many
j_call: TRBJ2-1

cdr3_aa: CASSLGRTGPRGTEAFF
cdr3_length: 17
d_call: TRBD1
v_call: TRBV27
clone_size: many
j_call: TRBJ1-1

cdr3_aa: CASGSPSLGSSNQPQHF
cdr3_length: 17
d_call: .
v_call: TRBV12-5
clone_size: many
j_call: TRBJ1-5

cdr3_aa: CASSYRGGSYEQYF
cdr3_length: 14
d_call: TRBD2
v_call: TRBV7-9
clone_size: .
j_call: TRBJ2-7

cdr3_aa: CASSPGLAGGTTDTQYF
cdr3_length: 17
d_call: TRBD2
v_call: TRBV12-3/TRBV12-4
clone_size: few
j_call: TRBJ2-3

cdr3_aa: CASSLELGTGATEAFF
cdr3_length: 16
d_call: TRBD1
v_call: TRBV5-4
clone_size: .
j_call: TRBJ1-1

cdr3_aa: CAISEGWAEDTQYF
cdr3_length: 14
d_call: .
v_call: TRBV10-3
clone_size: many
j_call: TRBJ2-3

cdr3_aa: CASRETDRGRMKVYEQYF
cdr3_length: 18
d_call: TRBD1
v_call: TRBV6-1
clone_size: many
j_call: TRBJ2-7